This T cell receptor beta chain came from a study of blood T cell repertoires in COVID-19. For the study at large: From T cells, B-cell-depleted T cells, or PBMCs came the material, which was cDNA or gDNA.

After removal of 4 bases from V and 4 bases from J, the junction contained 5 bases not matched to a gene. This CDR3 has 15 residues. Germline loops: CDR1 LNHDA, CDR2 SQIVND (reference sequence). Repertoires were generated with immunoSEQ multiplex PCR, while TCRdb's copy carries only in-frame clones and drops some. The repertoire holds roughly 250,000 clones, with about 80% as singletons. The genes are TRBV19 and TRBJ2-2; 8 positions match TRBD1. This TCR was sampled from a woman at least 80 years old with acute or convalescent COVID-19. Sequenced material: peripheral blood. In DNA, the CDR3 is TGTGCCAGTAGTACCTTACAGGGGGGCACCGGGGAGCTGTTTTTT. Amino acids: CASSTLQGGTGELFF.